What follows are 27 T cell receptor beta chains derived from one specimen sequenced in a study of CXCR3-negative and CXCR3-positive naive CD8 T cells. For these receptors, no antigen is known. The study, taken as a whole, reports: CXCR3-positive naive cells had TRB CDR3s that were more hydrophobic than CXCR3-negative naive cells had.

The libraries of TRB cDNA were prepared using 5' RACE with UMI labels. Each CDR3 protein gets one entry in TCRdb, which reprocessed the 5' RACE reads and gives no DNA. The table lists about 98,000 distinct CDR3 sequences. Source material: naive CXCR3+ CD8+ T cells from blood. Sample subset: CD45RO-CCR7+CD27+CD95- naive CD8+ T cells expressing CXCR3 (TNR3+). Source of these receptors: a human donor in good health. Some clones in this sample may be carry-over from other donors' samples.

The J gene is TRBJ2-3, the V gene TRBV29-1. The germline V gene encodes CDR1 SQVTM and CDR2 ANQGSEA. This CDR3 contains 13 residues. CDR3 in amino acids: CSVEGRRTDTQYF.

The chain carries TRBV5-1 and TRBJ1-1. Germline CDR1 SGHRS, CDR2 YFSETQ. This CDR3 has 14 residues. This CDR3 is CASSLATGSTEAFF.

This chain links TRBV6-2 or TRBV6-3 with TRBJ1-1. The germline gives CDR1 MNHEY, CDR2 SVGEGT. This CDR3 spans 14 amino acids. CDR3 amino acids: CASSYSRGNTEAFF.

The V gene is TRBV5-5, the J gene TRBJ2-7; the TCRdb D gene call, TRBD2, has no DNA to confirm it. CDR3 length equals 16 residues. Germline lookup yields CDR1 SGHKS and CDR2 YYEKEE (reference sequence). The CDR3 loop reads CASSLEFAGGSYEQYF.

The chain joins TRBV21-1 to TRBJ2-7. TRBV21-1 is a listed pseudogene. This CDR3 has 11 amino acids. CDR3 loop: CARNLLGEQYF.

The chain has TRBV10-3 and TRBJ2-7. The CDR3 runs to 12 residues. Germline loops: CDR1 ENHRY, CDR2 SYGVKD. CDR3 sequence: CAITDYGYEQYF.

The rearrangement uses TRBV15 and TRBJ2-3. This CDR3 has 13 amino acids. Germline lookup yields CDR1 LNHNV and CDR2 YYDKDF (reference sequence). CDR3 region: CATSRVRWDTQYF.

The chain employs TRBV4-1 and TRBJ2-2. The V gene's germline CDR1 is MGHRA and CDR2 YSYEKL. This CDR3 is built from 13 residues. The CDR3 spells CASSPVGRGELFF.

V usage is TRBV15 and J usage is TRBJ1-1; TCRdb lists TRBD1, though no DNA is available to test this call. Per the germline V gene, CDR1 is LNHNV and CDR2 is YYDKDF (reference sequence). This CDR3 is 17 amino acids long. This CDR3 reads CATSVRHSGHLNTEAFF. The full variable domain, rest sourced from reference TRBV15 and TRBJ1-1, is DAMVIQNPRYQVTQFGKPVTLSCSQTLNHNVMYWYQQKSSQAPKLLFHYYDKDFNNEADTPDNFQSRRPNTSFCFLDIRSPGLGDTAMYLCATSVRHSGHLNTEAFFGQGTRLTVV.

The V and J genes are TRBV28 and TRBJ2-1; the TCRdb D gene call, TRBD1, has no DNA to confirm it. Germline-derived CDR1 and CDR2 are MDHEN and SYDVKM. This CDR3 has 14 amino acids. CDR3 in amino acids: CASSSRARGNEQFF.

V is TRBV7-6 and J is TRBJ1-6. Per the germline V gene, CDR1 is SGHVS and CDR2 is FNYEAQ. CDR3 length: 13 residues. The CDR3 loop reads CASSLRRYEPLHF.

V and J are TRBV14 and TRBJ2-7. CDR1 is SGHDN, CDR2 FVKESK, per germline. The CDR3 sequence is 13 residues long. CDR3 sequence: CASSQEESYEQYF. Filled out from reference TRBV14 and TRBJ2-7, the complete variable domain reads EAGVTQFPSHSVIEKGQTVTLRCDPISGHDNLYWYRRVMGKEIKFLLHFVKESKQDESGMPNNRFLAERTGGTYSTLKVQPAELEDSGVYFCASSQEESYEQYFGPGTRLTVT.

The chain uses TRBV5-4 and TRBJ1-2. The germline V gene has CDR1 SGHNT and CDR2 YYREEE (reference sequence). The CDR3 covers 13 residues. The CDR3 reads CASSPDKVSGYTF. Together with reference TRBV5-4 and TRBJ1-2, the CDR3 gives the full variable domain: ETGVTQSPTHLIKTRGQQVTLRCSSQSGHNTVSWYQQALGQGPQFIFQYYREEENGRGNFPPRFSGLQFPNYSSELNVNALELDDSALYLCASSPDKVSGYTFGSGTRLTVV.

The V call is TRBV3-1, the J call TRBJ1-5; without DNA, the TCRdb call of TRBD1 cannot be checked. The CDR3 runs to 15 residues. Germline CDR1 reads LGHDT; CDR2 reads YNNKEL (reference sequence). CDR3: CASSQGQGAGQPQHF.

The J gene is TRBJ1-1, the V gene TRBV6-2 or TRBV6-3; as DNA is missing, the TRBD1 call by TCRdb cannot be tested. CDR1 is MNHEY, CDR2 SVGEGT, per germline. The CDR3 length is 13 residues. The CDR3 sequence: CASSRQENTEAFF.

V gene TRBV5-8 combines with J gene TRBJ2-5; TCRdb proposes TRBD1, but this gene call is untestable without DNA. This CDR3 contains 13 residues. Germline CDR1 SGHTS, CDR2 YDEGEE. The CDR3 is CATDRDRKETQYF.

The rearrangement uses TRBV5-1 and TRBJ2-5; TCRdb designates TRBD1, a call that cannot be tested without DNA. There are 13 residues in the CDR3. Germline V gives CDR1 SGHRS, CDR2 YFSETQ. This CDR3 reads CASSTTGGQTQYF.

V gene TRBV29-1 combines with J gene TRBJ1-1. This CDR3 spans 14 amino acids. The germline V gene encodes CDR1 SQVTM and CDR2 ANQGSEA. CDR3 sequence reads: CSVPPVSMNTEAFF. Full variable domain (rest looked up from reference TRBV29-1 and TRBJ1-1): SAVISQKPSRDICQRGTSLTIQCQVDSQVTMMFWYRQQPGQSLTLIATANQGSEATYESGFVIDKFPISRPNLTFSTLTVSNMSPEDSSIYLCSVPPVSMNTEAFFGQGTRLTVV.

The V and J genes are TRBV9 and TRBJ2-5; TCRdb's assignment of TRBD1 cannot be checked, as there is no DNA. The CDR3 contains 15 residues. Per the germline V gene, CDR1 is SGDLS and CDR2 is YYNGEE. The CDR3 sequence is CASSVAGQGGETQYF.

The chain employs TRBV28 and TRBJ2-7. The CDR3 loop spans 13 amino acids. Germline V gene data show CDR1 as MDHEN and CDR2 as SYDVKM. CDR3 region: CASSDSGSYEQYF.

The J gene is TRBJ2-7, the V gene TRBV7-8; TCRdb lists TRBD2, though no DNA is available to test this call. CDR1 SGHVS and CDR2 FQNEAQ come from the germline V gene. The CDR3 consists of 14 residues. The CDR3 loop reads CASSLGTFSYEQYF.

V usage is TRBV27 and J usage is TRBJ2-1; lacking DNA, the TRBD1 call made by TCRdb goes unchecked. The germline V gene has CDR1 MNHEY and CDR2 SMNVEV (reference sequence). This CDR3 region has 13 residues. This CDR3 is CASSYPSGEGQFF.

This chain links TRBV28 with TRBJ1-1. The CDR3 totals 13 residues. Germline V gene data show CDR1 as MDHEN and CDR2 as SYDVKM. The CDR3 loop reads CASSLSRVTEAFF.

The chain uses TRBV25-1 and TRBJ1-2; the TCRdb call, TRBD1, lacks DNA for checking. Germline values: CDR1 MGHDK, CDR2 SYGVNS. The CDR3 covers 14 residues. The CDR3 is CASSERGHYYGYTF.

The chain is built from TRBV28 and TRBJ2-7; TCRdb's assignment of TRBD1 cannot be checked, as there is no DNA. The CDR3 covers 14 residues. CDR1 and CDR2 from the germline V gene are MDHEN and SYDVKM. CDR3 loop: CASSPSRDNYEQYF.

The chain uses TRBV7-2 and TRBJ2-5; the TCRdb D gene call, TRBD2, has no DNA to confirm it. CDR1 is SGHTA, CDR2 FQGNSA, per germline. This CDR3 comprises 18 residues. This CDR3 is CASSLHPLAGTSGETKYF.

This sequence joins TRBV10-3 and TRBJ2-3; the D call of TRBD2 rests on TCRdb alone, since no DNA is present to check it. The CDR3 is 16 residues long. The germline V gene has CDR1 ENHRY and CDR2 SYGVKD. The CDR3 sequence: CAISEGLAGVTDTQYF.